A selection of T cell receptor beta chains follows, all from one sample in a study of blood T cells in healthy people across ages. TCRdb independently ran MiXCR on the 5' RACE reads; one entry per CDR3 protein. The data show hundreds of thousands of distinct CDR3 sequences, with roughly 25% seen just once and around 3% held by the top ten. This same sample was also part of a study on T cells of mothers and their children.

Sequences were obtained from blood. All receptors come from a boy aged 5-17 years in good health. CDR3s include the opening cysteine and the closing phenylalanine or tryptophan. Each record gives: J gene, V gene, D gene, clone size, CDR3 DNA, CDR3 protein. D genes are given only for firm matches. Only part of the rows carry a size: once, few, many, or a class if the clone is expanded.

>TRBJ2-5|TRBV20-1|NA|few
TGCAGTGCTAGCTTAGTGGAGACCCAGTACTTC
CSASLVETQYF
>TRBJ2-5|TRBV5-1|NA|few
TGCGCCAGCAGCTTCTCCGCGGGTCCGGAGACCCAGTACTTC
CASSFSAGPETQYF
>TRBJ2-5|TRBV7-8|NA|NA
TGTGCCAGCAGCTGGGACACCCTTTATGAGCAGTACTTC
CASSWDTLYEQYF
>TRBJ1-5|TRBV20-1|TRBD1|few
TGCAGTGCTAGTACCGGGACAGGGCTTTATCAGCCCCAGCATTTT
CSASTGTGLYQPQHF
>TRBJ1-4|TRBV29-1|NA|few
TGCAGCGGTTGGGTCCCGCTAAATGAAAAACTGTTTTTT
CSGWVPLNEKLFF
>TRBJ1-5|TRBV12-3/TRBV12-4|TRBD1|NA
TGTGCCAGCAGCCGACAGGGCTATCAGCCCCAGCATTTT
CASSRQGYQPQHF
>TRBJ2-7|TRBV20-1|NA|few
TGCAGTGCTAGAGATAGCGGCTCCTACGAGCAGTACTTC
CSARDSGSYEQYF
>TRBJ2-3|TRBV9|NA|few
TGTGCCAGCAGTGTTGGTAGAGATACGCAGTATTTT
CASSVGRDTQYF
>TRBJ2-5|TRBV5-1|NA|NA
TGCGCCAGCAGCGACACCCAAGAGACCCAGTACTTC
CASSDTQETQYF
>TRBJ1-1|TRBV12-3/TRBV12-4|NA|few
TGTGCCAGCAGCCCCCAGAACACTGAAGCTTTCTTT
CASSPQNTEAFF
>TRBJ2-6|TRBV20-1|NA|few
TGCAGTGCAAGGGGGAGCTCTGGGGCCAACGTCCTGACTTTC
CSARGSSGANVLTF
>TRBJ2-5|TRBV7-2|TRBD2|many
TGTGCCAGCAGCTTCGGCGGGGGGCTGGAGACCCAGTACTTC
CASSFGGGLETQYF
>TRBJ2-1|TRBV6-4|TRBD2|NA
TGTGCCAGCAGCCAACTAGCGGGGGGGCCCAATGAGCAGTTCTTC
CASSQLAGGPNEQFF
>TRBJ2-5|TRBV11-2|NA|NA
TGTGCCAGCAGCTTAGATCTTGGGGACCAAGAGACCCAGTACTTC
CASSLDLGDQETQYF
>TRBJ2-1|TRBV4-2|TRBD2|NA
TGTGCCAGCAGCCAAGAGGCGTGGGAGGGGCCTCTTAATGAGCAGTTCTTC
CASSQEAWEGPLNEQFF
>TRBJ1-2|TRBV6-1|NA|few
TGTGCCAGCAGTGCAGGGGACTATGGCTACACCTTC
CASSAGDYGYTF
>TRBJ2-7|TRBV19|TRBD2|many
TGTGCCAGTAGTCCCGGGACGGGGGGGTCCTACGAGCAGTACTTC
CASSPGTGGSYEQYF
>TRBJ1-5|TRBV12-3/TRBV12-4|NA|few
TGTGCCAGCAGCATGTCACAGGAACTGGAGCAGCCCCAGCATTTT
CASSMSQELEQPQHF